This passage covers 27 T cell receptor beta chains from one sample sequenced in a study of cytomegalovirus exposure and HLA in healthy donors. PCR was performed using 60 Vbeta and 13 Jbeta primers. Libraries were prepared by immunoSEQ multiplex PCR; TCRdb keeps only in-frame clonotypes and omits some of them. This table has about 180,000 clones, approximately 80% appearing once. The sequenced sample was PBMCs. The receptors come from a man between 25 and 39 years old in good health and CMV-seropositive.

The CDR3 region is CASSLRTRKETQYF. The CDR3 bases are TGTGCCAGCTCACTCCGGACTAGGAAAGAGACCCAGTACTTC. The chain joins TRBV18 to TRBJ2-5; TRBD2 matches 7 bases. The junction had 5 bases not matched to a gene; V was cut back by 4 bases and J by 3 bases. CDR3 length: 14 amino acids. CDR1 is KGHSH, CDR2 LQKENI, per germline.

This clone was observed a single time. The chain carries TRBV5-1 and TRBJ2-1; 10 bases agree with TRBD2. Germline V lookup: CDR1 SGHRS, CDR2 YFSETQ. Trimming cost V 7 bases and J 3 bases; bases outside gene matches: 10. The CDR3 length is 16 residues. The CDR3 DNA sequence: TGCGCCAGCGGTCCCGTCAGCGGGAGGGTCTACAATGAGCAGTTCTTC. Translated, it gives CASGPVSGRVYNEQFF. Together with reference TRBV5-1 and TRBJ2-1, the CDR3 gives the full variable domain: KAGVTQTPRYLIKTRGQQVTLSCSPISGHRSVSWYQQTPGQGLQFLFEYFSETQRNKGNFPGRFSGRQFSNSRSEMNVSTLELGDSALYLCASGPVSGRVYNEQFFGPGTRLTVL.

J is TRBJ1-2 and V is TRBV7-9, with 7 bases lining up with TRBD1. J gave up 6 bases and V 0 bases, and 1 base lay outside the gene matches. The CDR3 loop spans 13 amino acids. Germline CDR1 SEHNR, CDR2 FQNEAQ (reference sequence). CDR3 nucleotides: TGTGCCAGCAGCTTAGCAACAGGGGATGGCTACACCTTC. Its translation is CASSLATGDGYTF.

The V call is TRBV7-9, the J call TRBJ2-7; 8 nucleotides line up with TRBD2. Germline trimming cut 11 bases from V and 3 bases from J; bases unmatched to any gene: 9. Germline V CDR1 and CDR2: SEHNR, FQNEAQ (reference sequence). The CDR3 is made up of 13 amino acids. CDR3 residues: CAGGKTSDYEQYF. CDR3 bases: TGTGCCGGCGGAAAGACTAGCGACTACGAGCAGTACTTC.

This CDR3 is CASSLEQGIVGYTF. Here the CDR3 DNA reads TGTGCCAGCAGTTTGGAACAGGGCATCGTTGGCTACACCTTC. The J gene is TRBJ1-2, the V gene TRBV6-5, with D perhaps TRBD1 (6 bases). Germline CDR1 MNHEY, CDR2 SVGAGI. V lost 4 bases and J 7 bases, leaving 16 bases between the germline ends. The CDR3 has 14 residues.

CDR3 DNA: TGTGCCAGCAGCTCCGTAGGCAGGGGCCTCGGAACCGGGGAGCTGTTTTTT. Residues: CASSSVGRGLGTGELFF. V gene TRBV5-4 combines with J gene TRBJ2-2, with a tentative D call TRBD1 (6 bases). Deletions cut 3 bases from V and 5 bases from J, with 20 bases between. The CDR3 extends over 17 amino acids. Germline CDR1 is SGHNT and CDR2 is YYREEE (reference sequence).

A note on this clone: The junction departs from the called germline gene at one end, perhaps through a read error. The chain joins TRBV7-9 to TRBJ1-2, with 8 bases fitting TRBD1. The germline V gene has CDR1 SEHNR and CDR2 FQNEAQ (reference sequence). The CDR3 loop spans 15 amino acids. Here the CDR3 DNA reads TGTTCCAGCAGCCCCCGCCCAGGGGGCGAGGTTGGCTACACCTTC. Amino acid sequence: CSSSPRPGGEVGYTF.

The chain employs TRBV5-6 and TRBJ2-1; D is undetermined. The CDR3 consists of 12 residues. Germline V gene data show CDR1 as SGHDT and CDR2 as YYEEEE. V was clipped by 4 bases and J by 7 bases, with 9 bases between them. The CDR3: CASSPTGNEQFF. The CDR3 DNA follows: TGTGCCAGCAGCCCCACCGGGAATGAGCAGTTCTTC.

This clone was detected only a few times. The CDR3 spells CASSLQDSNQPQHF. The CDR3 region has the DNA TGTGCCAGCAGCCTACAGGATAGCAATCAGCCCCAGCATTTT. The V call is TRBV7-2, the J call TRBJ1-5, with a tentative D call TRBD1 (5 bases). CDR1 is SGHTA and CDR2 is FQGNSA in the germline V gene. The CDR3 loop spans 14 amino acids. V dropped 5 bases and J dropped 0 bases, with 8 bases sitting between them.

The chain carries TRBV4-3 and TRBJ2-4, with D perhaps TRBD1 (6 bases). CDR1 is LGHNA and CDR2 is YSLEER in the germline V gene. The ends were cut back, 0 bases at V and 3 bases at J, with 9 bases in the middle. This CDR3 comprises 15 residues. The CDR3, as DNA: TGCGCCAGCAGCCAAGATAGGGACAACAAAAACATTCAGTACTTC. It yields the protein CASSQDRDNKNIQYF.

CDR3 DNA sequence: TGCGCCAGCATGGCCAGGGGGCTTAACAATGAGCAGTTCTTC. Protein: CASMARGLNNEQFF. The V call is TRBV4-1, the J call TRBJ2-1; TRBD1 matches 8 bases. CDR3 length: 14 amino acids. Trimming cost V 7 bases and J 5 bases; bases outside gene matches: 7. Germline lookup yields CDR1 MGHRA and CDR2 YSYEKL.

The chain recombines TRBV10-2 with TRBJ1-1, with a tentative D call TRBD1 (5 bases). The CDR3 totals 11 residues. Trimming cost V 8 bases and J 10 bases, with 14 bases left between them. Germline loops: CDR1 WSHSY, CDR2 SAAADI. The CDR3 here is CASQSGQGAFF. DNA for the CDR3: TGCGCCAGCCAATCCGGCCAGGGAGCTTTCTTT.

The chain uses TRBV4-2 and TRBJ2-2, with TRBD2 identical over 11 bases. The CDR3 runs 18 residues. The germline gives CDR1 LGHNA, CDR2 YNFKEQ. Trimming cost V 3 bases and J 5 bases; bases outside gene matches: 11. CDR3 DNA sequence: TGTGCCAGCAGCCATCCCGAATTAGCGGGGGGGCGGACCGGGGAGCTGTTTTTT. Protein product: CASSHPELAGGRTGELFF.

The chain has TRBV4-1 and TRBJ1-2, with 7 bases fitting TRBD1. The CDR3 length is 16 residues. The V segment lost 1 base and the J segment 4 bases; nucleotides outside the gene matches: 9. The V gene's germline CDR1 is MGHRA and CDR2 YSYEKL. Here the CDR3 reads CASSQGQGTPFYGYTF. The CDR3 region has the DNA TGCGCCAGCAGCCAAGGACAGGGAACCCCTTTCTATGGCTACACCTTC.

The chain employs TRBV11-3 and TRBJ2-1, with 9 bases lining up with TRBD2. This CDR3 is built from 16 residues. V trimming: 7 bases; J trimming: 3 bases; junction bases outside the gene matches: 10. Germline CDR1 SGHNT, CDR2 YENEEA. CDR3 sequence reads: CASIESAGGVYNEQFF. The CDR3 DNA reads as TGTGCCAGCATCGAATCGGCGGGGGGGGTCTACAATGAGCAGTTCTTC. The entire variable domain, with the rest obtained from reference TRBV11-3 and TRBJ2-1, is as follows: EAGVVQSPRYKIIEKKQPVAFWCNPISGHNTLYWYLQNLGQGPELLIRYENEEAVDDSQLPKDRFSAERLKGVDSTLKIQPAELGDSAVYLCASIESAGGVYNEQFFGPGTRLTVL.

V usage is TRBV7-9 and J usage is TRBJ2-1, with 8 bases aligning to TRBD2. CDR3 size: 16 residues. Germline values: CDR1 SEHNR, CDR2 FQNEAQ (reference sequence). V gave up 5 bases and J gave up 5 bases; unmatched junction bases: 11. CDR3 DNA: TGTGCCAGCAGCCACGGCTCGGGAGGGCCCGACAATGAGCAGTTCTTC. Translation gives CASSHGSGGPDNEQFF.

V and J are TRBV6-6 and TRBJ2-7, with 8 bases matching TRBD2. CDR1 and CDR2 (germline): MNHNY, SVGAGI (reference sequence). The CDR3 covers 13 residues. V lost 8 bases, J lost 9 bases, and 12 bases stayed unmatched. The CDR3 nucleotides are TGTGCCAGCCGGGAGGGAGCGGGAGTGGGGCAGTACTTC. It codes for CASREGAGVGQYF.

In this sample, this clone turned up once. V gene TRBV7-8 combines with J gene TRBJ2-7, with D unclear. CDR1 and CDR2 from the germline V gene are SGHVS and FQNEAQ. V dropped 1 base and J dropped 0 bases, with 7 bases sitting between them. The CDR3 covers 14 residues. Here the CDR3 reads CASSLGRGSYEQYF. In DNA, the CDR3 is TGTGCCAGCAGCTTAGGTCGCGGCTCCTACGAGCAGTACTTC.

The chain is built from TRBV30 and TRBJ2-5; the match to TRBD2 covers 9 bases. CDR3 size: 15 residues. The J segment lost 1 base and the V segment lost 2 bases, leaving 5 bases of the junction unmatched. The germline CDR1 and CDR2 sequences are GTSNPN and SVGIG (reference sequence). CDR3 nucleotides: TGTGCCTGGAGTAGGATTAGCGGGGGCCAAGAGACCCAGTACTTC. Translated, it gives CAWSRISGGQETQYF.

This clone was picked up a small number of times. V is TRBV4-3 and J is TRBJ1-1; the D is unclear. Germline loops: CDR1 LGHNA, CDR2 YSLEER. The V and J ends lost 3 bases and 5 bases respectively, with 16 bases between them. CDR3 size: 15 residues. The CDR3: CASSQEMTRGTEAFF. The CDR3 coding sequence is TGCGCCAGCAGCCAGGAGATGACGCGCGGGACTGAAGCTTTCTTT.

This rearrangement joins TRBV5-8 to TRBJ1-6, with TRBD1 as a possible D gene (5 bases). V was cut by 4 bases and J by 9 bases, with 11 bases left in between. This CDR3 spans 13 amino acids. The V gene's germline CDR1 is SGHTS and CDR2 YDEGEE. In DNA, the CDR3 is TGTGCCAGCAGCCTAAGAACAGGTTCACCCCTCCACTTT. Translating gives CASSLRTGSPLHF.

The chain recombines TRBV10-3 with TRBJ1-1, with D perhaps matching TRBD1 (6 bases). Between the trimmed V and J ends, which lost 2 bases and 0 bases, there was a span of 10 bases. This CDR3 has 15 residues. In germline, CDR1 is ENHRY, CDR2 SYGVKD. The CDR3 reads CAISETGSLNTEAFF. DNA of the CDR3: TGTGCCATCAGTGAGACAGGGTCCTTGAACACTGAAGCTTTCTTT.

V usage is TRBV6-5 and J usage is TRBJ2-3; 11 bases agree with TRBD2. J lost 5 bases, V lost 6 bases, and 7 bases had no gene match. Germline CDR1 reads MNHEY; CDR2 reads SVGAGI. The CDR3 spans 15 residues. CDR3 nucleotide sequence: TGTGCCAGCAGCATTAGCGGGAGGGCCGTAGATACGCAGTATTTT. This sequence encodes CASSISGRAVDTQYF.

In its sample, this clone was seen a few times. V is TRBV27 and J is TRBJ1-2, with D possibly being TRBD1 (5 bases). V lost 7 bases and J 2 bases, leaving 17 bases between the germline ends. CDR3 length: 15 amino acids. CDR1 is MNHEY and CDR2 is SMNVEV in the germline V gene (reference sequence). Here the CDR3 reads CASTPRVTANYGYTF. The CDR3 coding sequence is TGTGCCAGCACTCCCCGGGTGACAGCGAACTATGGCTACACCTTC.

The chain employs TRBV6-6 and TRBJ2-1; D is perhaps TRBD2 (5 bases). Germline CDR1 is MNHNY and CDR2 is SVGAGI (reference sequence). This CDR3 contains 14 residues. V was pared by 0 bases and J by 7 bases, with 10 bases between. Here the CDR3 reads CASSYSDWANEQFF. Here the CDR3 DNA reads TGTGCCAGCAGTTACTCGGACTGGGCGAATGAGCAGTTCTTC.

V is TRBV6-6 and J is TRBJ2-3; TRBD2 is a possible D gene (5 bases). The V end lost 6 bases, the J end lost 1 base, and 14 bases lay between the germline ends. CDR1 MNHNY and CDR2 SVGAGI come from the germline V gene (reference sequence). The CDR3 spans 15 residues. The CDR3 here is CASSLSRLRTDTQYF. The CDR3 nucleotides read TGTGCCAGCAGCCTAAGCCGACTACGCACAGATACGCAGTATTTT.

The CDR3 region has the DNA TGCGCCAGCAGCGTCGACAGCACTTTCACTGAAGCTTTCTTT. It codes for CASSVDSTFTEAFF. The chain has TRBV5-1 and TRBJ1-1; D may be TRBD1 (5 bases). The CDR3 length is 14 residues. The germline V and J ends were trimmed by 4 bases and 4 bases, with 14 bases remaining between them. Germline CDR1 is SGHRS and CDR2 is YFSETQ.